This is a list of T cell receptor beta chains from one sample in a study of CD8 T cells in Susac syndrome. A single record per CDR3 protein comes from TCRdb applying MiXCR to the immunoSEQ multiplex PCR reads. This sample yields 250,000 to 300,000 distinct CDR3 sequences, of which approximately 89% are seen a single time; approximately 0.18% belongs to the top ten. Sequencing was performed on CD8+ T cells from PBMCs. These receptors were collected from a human donor with multiple sclerosis. CDR3s leave out the opening cysteine and the closing phenylalanine or tryptophan. Fields, in order: D gene, V gene, CDR3 protein. D genes are given only for firm matches.

. | TRBV19 | ASSPGFMNTEAF
TRBD2 | TRBV12-5 | ASGLTASGGNANTGELF
. | TRBV4-1 | ASSQDQGQGEAF
. | TRBV10-1 | ASSLPQRDGPKNIQY
. | TRBV7-5 | ISVPEAPDRVRNQPQH
TRBD1 | TRBV12-3/TRBV12-4 | ASSLAGGWKLF
. | TRBV7-3 | ASSLLSENTEAF
. | TRBV6-2/TRBV6-3 | ACRKGGTEAF
TRBD1 | TRBV5-1 | ASSLRDRGWYEQY
. | TRBV12-3/TRBV12-4 | ASSFGQNQETQY
TRBD2 | TRBV5-1 | ASTIGEGYNEQF
TRBD2 | TRBV20-1 | SANQRDRYEQY
TRBD1 | TRBV25-1 | ASSPTGGETEAF
TRBD2 | TRBV20-1 | SASRGLADEQF
TRBD2 | TRBV7-3 | ASSVTGLAGTRV
. | TRBV2 | APREGFFNYGYT
. | TRBV11-2 | ASSLGGNSNEKLF
. | TRBV7-2 | ASSPWTGTEAF